This entry lists 18 T cell receptor beta chains sequenced from one sample in a study of CD8+CD57+ T cells in acquired aplastic anemia. Only patients with CD8+CD57+ cell expansion on flow cytometry were chosen for sequencing. The TCR beta profiling, which covered VDJ combination and CDR3 sequence, was carried out using genomic DNA as the template. TCRdb re-called the reads with MiXCR, one entry per CDR3 protein. The repertoire holds roughly 150,000 distinct CDR3 sequences, with 47% as singletons. The specimen sequenced was sorted CD4+, CD8+, or CD8+CD57+ T cells (not recorded which) from PBMCs. These receptors came from a human donor with aplastic anemia.

This clonotype was counted a few times. The chain couples TRBV30 to TRBJ1-2, with TRBD1 as a possible D gene (6 bases). V lost 0 bases and J 8 bases, leaving 16 bases between the germline ends. The CDR3 spans 14 residues. Germline V lookup: CDR1 GTSNPN, CDR2 SVGIG (reference sequence). Here the CDR3 reads CAWSVPGGAYGYTF. The CDR3 DNA reads as TGTGCCTGGAGTGTACCTGGGGGCGCTTACGGCTACACCTTC. Drawing the rest from reference TRBV30 and TRBJ1-2, the complete variable domain is SQTIHQWPATLVQPVGSPLSLECTVEGTSNPNLYWYRQAAGRGLQLLFYSVGIGQISSEVPQNLSASRPQDRQFILSSKKLLLSDSGFYLCAWSVPGGAYGYTFGSGTRLTVV.

V gene TRBV2 combines with J gene TRBJ1-5; 7 nucleotides align to TRBD1. Trimming took 3 bases from V and 7 from J; bases not matched to a gene: 6. CDR3 size: 14 residues. Germline V CDR1 and CDR2: SNHLY, FYNNEI. The CDR3 spells CASSDLNRGQPQHF. The CDR3, as DNA: TGTGCCAGCAGTGATCTAAACAGGGGACAGCCCCAGCATTTT.

This clonotype occurred many times. The rearrangement uses TRBV12-3 or TRBV12-4 and TRBJ1-1; 8 bases agree with TRBD1. The trim removed 4 bases at V and 1 base at J, leaving 2 bases unmatched. The CDR3 runs to 14 residues. DNA of the CDR3: TGTGCCAGCAGTTGGGACAGGCAGAACACTGAAGCTTTCTTT. Translating it yields CASSWDRQNTEAFF.

This clonotype showed up just a few times. V is TRBV29-1 and J is TRBJ2-1; D remains unclear. The CDR3 length is 11 residues. V was trimmed by 7 bases and J by 5 bases, leaving 9 bases between them. The germline CDR1 and CDR2 sequences are SQVTM and ANQGSEA. DNA for the CDR3: TGCAGCGCCGGCCCCCACAATGAGCAGTTCTTC. Its translation: CSAGPHNEQFF.

This clonotype was detected only a few times. This chain uses TRBV25-1 with TRBJ1-4, with D uncertain. Trimming stripped 3 bases from V and 7 bases from J, with 12 bases between. The V gene's germline CDR1 is MGHDK and CDR2 SYGVNS. The CDR3 covers 14 residues. The DNA for the CDR3 is TGTGCCAGCAGTGAGATCAAGGATAGTGAAAAACTGTTTTTT. Translation gives CASSEIKDSEKLFF.

This clonotype was counted many times. The V gene is TRBV5-1, the J gene TRBJ2-1, with 9 positions matching TRBD1. With 4 bases clipped from V and 5 bases from J, the junction kept 10 bases outside the gene matches. This CDR3 spans 16 amino acids. Germline values: CDR1 SGHRS, CDR2 YFSETQ. The CDR3 sequence: CASSRISGQGNNEQFF. Written as DNA, the CDR3 is TGCGCCAGCAGCCGTATTTCGGGACAGGGTAACAATGAGCAGTTCTTC. Full variable domain (rest looked up from reference TRBV5-1 and TRBJ2-1): KAGVTQTPRYLIKTRGQQVTLSCSPISGHRSVSWYQQTPGQGLQFLFEYFSETQRNKGNFPGRFSGRQFSNSRSEMNVSTLELGDSALYLCASSRISGQGNNEQFFGPGTRLTVL.

Only one count was recorded for this clonotype. V is TRBV12-3 or TRBV12-4 and J is TRBJ2-7; 12 bases fit TRBD2. The CDR3 is 15 residues long. V was clipped by 3 bases and J by 7 bases; unmatched bases: 7. In DNA form, the CDR3 reads TGTGCCAGCAGTTTGCTAGCGGGAGGGACCGGGGAGCAGTACTTC. Translating it yields CASSLLAGGTGEQYF.

This sequence joins TRBV29-1 and TRBJ2-3, with D possibly TRBD1 on 6 matching bases. The CDR3 is 15 residues long. V lost 0 bases and J lost 4, with 14 bases in between. Per the germline V gene, CDR1 is SQVTM and CDR2 is ANQGSEA. CDR3: CSVEDPQGWADTQYF. The CDR3 DNA reads as TGCAGCGTTGAAGATCCCCAGGGGTGGGCAGATACGCAGTATTTT.

In this sample, this clonotype turned up many times. CDR3 loop: CASSPSGKVGTDTQYF. The DNA of the CDR3 is TGTGCCAGCAGCCCCTCCGGGAAGGTGGGCACAGATACGCAGTATTTT. This sequence joins TRBV7-8 and TRBJ2-3; tentatively, D is TRBD2 (5 bases). The CDR3 is made up of 16 amino acids. In germline, CDR1 is SGHVS, CDR2 FQNEAQ. The ends were cut back, 5 bases at V and 1 base at J, with 16 bases in the middle.

This chain joins TRBV2 and TRBJ2-1, with 8 bases matching TRBD2. The CDR3 loop spans 16 amino acids. V trimming: 6 bases; J trimming: 7 bases; junction bases outside the gene matches: 14. CDR1 is SNHLY and CDR2 is FYNNEI in the germline V gene. Here the CDR3 DNA reads TGTGCCAGCAGAAGAGCGGGGGCAGTAACTGGTAATGAGCAGTTCTTC. Its translation: CASRRAGAVTGNEQFF.

This chain connects TRBV7-2 to TRBJ2-7; 11 positions agree with TRBD1. Germline CDR1 and CDR2: SGHTA and FQGNSA. The V and J ends lost 5 bases and 1 base, in that order; junction bases with no gene match: 1. The CDR3 runs 14 residues. The DNA of the CDR3 is TGTGCCAGCAGCAGGGACAGGGGGTCCTACGAGCAGTACTTC. Translated, it gives CASSRDRGSYEQYF.

The CDR3, as DNA: TGCAGTGCTAGAGATGGAGGGTCCATGAACACTGAAGCTTTCTTT. Its protein is CSARDGGSMNTEAFF. V is TRBV20-1 and J is TRBJ1-1; no reliable D call. Germline CDR1 is DFQATT and CDR2 is SNEGSKA (reference sequence). The CDR3 consists of 15 residues. Trimming pared 0 bases from V and 0 bases from J, leaving 11 bases between.

This clonotype was observed many times. V usage is TRBV29-1 and J usage is TRBJ2-4, with D tentatively TRBD2 (6 bases). This CDR3 spans 12 amino acids. Germline assignment: CDR1 SQVTM and CDR2 ANQGSEA. The germline V and J ends were trimmed by 7 bases and 5 bases, with 12 bases remaining between them. The CDR3 coding sequence is TGCAGCGCTGAGTGGGGGGAAAACATTCAGTACTTC. Protein product: CSAEWGENIQYF.

V and J are TRBV5-5 and TRBJ1-5; a weak D match, TRBD1 (5 bases). This CDR3 is 16 amino acids long. V was trimmed by 2 bases and J by 2 bases, leaving 14 bases between them. Germline V gene sequence: CDR1 SGHKS, CDR2 YYEKEE (reference sequence). DNA of the CDR3: TGTGCCAGCAGCTTTTCCCAGCAGGGAGGCAATCAGCCCCAGCATTTT. Protein sequence: CASSFSQQGGNQPQHF.

With regard to this clonotype: A much larger clone lies a single base off, so this may be a read error. The genes are TRBV10-3 and TRBJ1-5, with TRBD1 as a possible D gene (6 bases). The CDR3 covers 16 residues. Germline-derived CDR1 and CDR2 are ENHRY and SYGVKD. Trimming removed 7 bases at V and 0 bases at J, with 16 bases between. The CDR3 sequence is CAINIRQAFSNQPQHF. The CDR3 DNA follows: TGTGCCATCAACATACGACAGGCCTTTAGCAATCAGCCCCAGCATTTT.

The sample holds many counts of this clonotype. This chain links TRBV19 with TRBJ2-3; D call uncertain. Trimming removed 5 bases at V and 7 bases at J, with 10 bases between. Germline V gene sequence: CDR1 LNHDA, CDR2 SQIVND (reference sequence). CDR3 size: 12 residues. The CDR3 nucleotides are TGTGCCAGTAGTCTAAATTCGTATACGCAGTATTTT. Translating it yields CASSLNSYTQYF.

The chain carries TRBV15 and TRBJ2-7, with a weak D call TRBD2 (7 bases). V was shortened by 10 bases and J by 5 bases, with 21 bases between the two germline ends. Germline V gives CDR1 LNHNV, CDR2 YYDKDF (reference sequence). This CDR3 is built from 14 residues. CDR3 in amino acids: CASQERGGLNEQYF. The CDR3 nucleotides read TGTGCCAGCCAGGAGAGGGGGGGGTTAAACGAGCAGTACTTC.

The table lists this clonotype with a count of one. The genes are TRBV18 and TRBJ1-5; possibly TRBD1 for D (5 bases). Per germline, CDR1 KGHSH and CDR2 LQKENI. V lost 3 bases and J 0 bases, leaving 15 bases between the germline ends. This CDR3 region has 17 residues. The CDR3 region has the DNA TGTGCCAGCTCACCCGGCAGGGAAGGAGATAGCAATCAGCCCCAGCATTTT. It is translated as CASSPGREGDSNQPQHF.